The 3 T cell receptor beta chains reported below all come from one sample, sequenced in a study of response to subunit inactivated influenza vaccine. TCRdb ran MiXCR on the RT-PCR reads and lists one entry per CDR3 protein. The data show fewer than 250,000 distinct CDR3 sequences, approximately 15% seen once. Sequenced here: CD8+ T cells sorted from PBMCs, sampled about 5 days after vaccination. The receptors come from a man aged 50 to 59 who received an inactivated influenza vaccine.

The rearrangement joins TRBV30 to TRBJ1-1; D is ambiguous. The CDR3 is 13 amino acids. Germline V gene sequence: CDR1 GTSNPN, CDR2 SVGIG (reference sequence). Trimming removed 1 base from V and 6 bases from J, with 12 bases in between. The CDR3 nucleotides read TGTGCCTGGAGTGGCGTGGCGTGGGCTGAAGCTTTCTTT. Amino acid sequence: CAWSGVAWAEAFF.

In this sample, this clonotype turned up a few times. The chain uses TRBV6-5 and TRBJ2-5; 7 bases map to TRBD2. The V segment lost 0 bases and the J segment 1 base; nucleotides outside the gene matches: 2. The germline V gene has CDR1 MNHEY and CDR2 SVGAGI. The CDR3 is 15 residues long. The CDR3 spells CASSYSGGVQETQYF. Written as DNA, the CDR3 is TGTGCCAGCAGTTACTCGGGGGGGGTCCAAGAGACCCAGTACTTC.

The CDR3 sequence is CAIGRGGSYGYTF. In DNA, the CDR3 is TGTGCCATCGGCCGCGGGGGCTCCTATGGCTACACCTTC. The chain employs TRBV10-3 and TRBJ1-2; D may be TRBD1 (6 bases). V lost 8 bases and J lost 4, with 14 bases in between. This CDR3 has 13 residues. Germline assignment: CDR1 ENHRY and CDR2 SYGVKD.